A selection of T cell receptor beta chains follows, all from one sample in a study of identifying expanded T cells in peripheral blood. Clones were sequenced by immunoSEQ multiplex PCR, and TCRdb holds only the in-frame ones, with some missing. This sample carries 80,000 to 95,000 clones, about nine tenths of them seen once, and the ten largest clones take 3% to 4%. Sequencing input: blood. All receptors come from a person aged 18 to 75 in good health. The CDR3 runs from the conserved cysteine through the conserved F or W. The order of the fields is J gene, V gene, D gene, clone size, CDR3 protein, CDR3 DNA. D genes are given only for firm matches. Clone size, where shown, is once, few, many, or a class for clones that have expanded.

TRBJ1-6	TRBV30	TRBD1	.	CAGGDRHNSPLHF	TGTGCTGGAGGGGACAGACATAATTCACCCCTCCACTTT
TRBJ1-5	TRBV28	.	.	CASIAGLGQPQHF	TGTGCCAGCATTGCAGGGTTGGGACAGCCCCAGCATTTT
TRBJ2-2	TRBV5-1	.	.	CASSFQADTGELFF	TGCGCCAGCAGCTTCCAGGCGGACACCGGGGAGCTGTTTTTT
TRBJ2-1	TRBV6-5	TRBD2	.	CFFGGGSSYNEQFF	TGCTTTTTCGGGGGGGGAAGCTCCTACAATGAGCAGTTCTTC
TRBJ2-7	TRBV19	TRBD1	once	CASRRDREKGEQYF	TGTGCCAGTAGGAGGGACAGGGAGAAGGGCGAGCAGTACTTC
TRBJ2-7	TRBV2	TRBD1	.	CASRQGANSEQYF	TGTGCCAGTCGACAGGGGGCGAATAGCGAGCAGTACTTC
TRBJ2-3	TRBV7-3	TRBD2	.	CASSPGGVREDTQYF	TGTGCCAGCAGCCCCGGGGGGGTCCGTGAAGATACGCAGTATTTT
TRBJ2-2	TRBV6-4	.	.	CASSDSTDTGELFF	TGTGCCAGCAGTGACTCGACAGACACCGGGGAGCTGTTTTTT
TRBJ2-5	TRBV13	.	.	CASSPRTTQSGETQYF	TGTGCCAGCAGCCCCAGGACTACACAGTCGGGGGAGACCCAGTACTTC
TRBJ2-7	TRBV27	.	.	CASSLSIGAVGHEQYF	TGTGCCAGCAGTTTATCGATAGGCGCCGTGGGTCACGAGCAGTACTTC
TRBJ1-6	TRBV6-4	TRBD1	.	CASSDSRGHNSPLHF	TGTGCCAGCAGTGACTCCAGGGGGCATAATTCACCCCTCCACTTT
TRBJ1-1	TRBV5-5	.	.	CASSRDTLNTEAFF	TGTGCCAGCAGTCGGGACACATTAAACACTGAAGCTTTCTTT
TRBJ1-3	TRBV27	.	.	CASSLQGWGNTIYF	TGTGCCAGCAGTTTACAGGGGTGGGGAAACACCATATATTTT
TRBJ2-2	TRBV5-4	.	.	CASSSSRQGLGTGELFF	TGTGCCAGCAGCTCCTCAAGGCAGGGCCTAGGCACCGGGGAGCTGTTTTTT
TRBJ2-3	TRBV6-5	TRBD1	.	CASRSPGGDTQYF	TGTGCCAGCAGGTCGCCAGGGGGCGATACGCAGTATTTT
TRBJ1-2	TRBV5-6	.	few	CASSLTMRDTGYTF	TGTGCCAGCAGCTTGACTATGAGGGACACTGGCTACACCTTC
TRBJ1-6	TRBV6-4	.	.	CASSDSGANSPLHF	TGTGCCAGCAGTGACAGTGGGGCAAATTCACCCCTCCACTTT
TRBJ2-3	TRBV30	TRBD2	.	CAWSVYGRGTSGDTQYF	TGTGCCTGGAGTGTATATGGGCGCGGGACTAGCGGGGATACGCAGTATTTT
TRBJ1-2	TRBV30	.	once	CAWQGIRYTF	TGTGCCTGGCAGGGGATCCGCTACACCTTC
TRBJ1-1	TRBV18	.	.	CASSLEGGTEAFF	TGTGCCAGCTCCCTCGAGGGGGGGACTGAAGCTTTCTTT
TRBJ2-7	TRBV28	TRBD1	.	CASGTGLREQYF	TGTGCCAGCGGGACAGGGCTTAGGGAGCAGTACTTC
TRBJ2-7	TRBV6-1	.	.	CASSWGGHEQYF	TGTGCCAGCAGCTGGGGGGGCCACGAGCAGTACTTC
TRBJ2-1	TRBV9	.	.	CASSVGGGNNEQFF	TGTGCCAGCAGCGTAGGAGGGGGGAACAATGAGCAGTTCTTC
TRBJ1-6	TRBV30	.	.	CAWRRDPSNSPLHF	TGTGCCTGGAGGCGGGACCCTTCAAATTCACCCCTCCACTTT
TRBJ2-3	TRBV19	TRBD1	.	CASSIGTGGSDTQYF	TGTGCCAGTAGTATCGGGACAGGGGGCTCAGATACGCAGTATTTT
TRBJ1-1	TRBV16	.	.	CASSLRVTEAFF	TGTGCCAGCAGCCTTAGGGTCACTGAAGCTTTCTTT
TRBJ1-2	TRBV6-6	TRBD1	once	CASMGQDYGYTF	TGTGCCAGCATGGGACAGGACTATGGCTACACCTTC
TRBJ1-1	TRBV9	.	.	CASSLRGDTEAFF	TGTGCCAGCAGCCTAAGGGGGGACACTGAAGCTTTCTTT
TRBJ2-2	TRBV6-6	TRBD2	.	CASSYQRGTGELFF	TGTGCCAGCAGTTACCAGCGGGGAACCGGGGAGCTGTTTTTT
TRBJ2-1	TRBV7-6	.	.	CASSRMGPYNEQFF	TGTGCCAGCAGCCGGATGGGACCATACAATGAGCAGTTCTTC
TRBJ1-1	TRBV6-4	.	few	CASSEVPGALNTEAFF	TGTGCCAGCAGTGAAGTTCCGGGGGCCCTGAACACTGAAGCTTTCTTT
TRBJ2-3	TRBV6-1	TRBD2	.	CASSEARGGSDTQYF	TGTGCCAGCAGTGAAGCCCGCGGGGGGTCAGATACGCAGTATTTT
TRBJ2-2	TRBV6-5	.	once	CASSYSRLPGTGELFF	TGTGCCAGCAGTTACAGTCGCCTCCCGGGCACCGGGGAGCTGTTTTTT
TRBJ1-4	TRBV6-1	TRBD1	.	CASSEAGGGAEKLFF	TGTGCCAGCAGTGAAGCAGGAGGGGGCGCGGAAAAACTGTTTTTT
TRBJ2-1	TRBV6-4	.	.	CASSDDSSGDYNEQFF	TGTGCCAGCAGTGACGATTCCAGCGGAGACTACAATGAGCAGTTCTTC
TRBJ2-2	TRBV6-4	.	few	CASSDENGGTGELFF	TGTGCCAGCAGTGATGAAAACGGGGGAACCGGGGAGCTGTTTTTT
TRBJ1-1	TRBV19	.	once	CASKGINMNTEAFF	TGTGCCAGTAAAGGGATAAATATGAACACTGAAGCTTTCTTT
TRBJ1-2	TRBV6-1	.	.	CASSEPDPKGYTF	TGTGCCAGCAGTGAACCAGACCCTAAGGGCTACACCTTC
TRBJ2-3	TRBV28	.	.	CASSFRSTDTQYF	TGTGCCAGCAGTTTCCGCTCAACAGATACGCAGTATTTT
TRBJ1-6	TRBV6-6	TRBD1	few	CASSTGDAHSPLHF	TGTGCCAGCAGTACAGGGGATGCCCACTCACCCCTCCACTTT
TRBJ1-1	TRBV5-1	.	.	CASSSSDLNTEAFF	TGCGCCAGCAGCTCCTCAGATTTGAACACTGAAGCTTTCTTT
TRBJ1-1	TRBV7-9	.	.	CASRGGKQSTEAFF	TGTGCCAGCAGAGGGGGGAAACAAAGCACTGAAGCTTTCTTT
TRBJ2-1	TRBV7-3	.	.	CASSFSTGFLNNEQFF	TGTGCCAGCAGCTTCTCTACAGGATTCCTCAACAATGAGCAGTTCTTC
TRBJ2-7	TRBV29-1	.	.	CSVSLRRVGYEQYF	TGCAGCGTGTCTTTAAGGAGGGTGGGCTACGAGCAGTACTTC
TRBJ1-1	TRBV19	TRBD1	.	CASSEQGARDTEAFF	TGTGCCAGTAGTGAGCAGGGGGCTAGAGACACTGAAGCTTTCTTT
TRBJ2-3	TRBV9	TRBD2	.	CASSVVRHSGSRTDTQYF	TGTGCCAGCAGCGTAGTCCGTCATAGCGGGAGTCGCACAGATACGCAGTATTTT
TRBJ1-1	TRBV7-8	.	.	CASRLRSPATYEAFF	TGTGCCAGCAGGCTGAGGTCCCCAGCGACTTATGAAGCTTTCTTT
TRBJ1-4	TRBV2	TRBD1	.	CASSEYRGPGEKLFF	TGTGCCAGCAGTGAATACAGGGGGCCAGGTGAAAAACTGTTTTTT
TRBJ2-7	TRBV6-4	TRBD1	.	CASSYSETGGYEQYF	TGTGCCAGCAGTTACTCGGAGACAGGGGGCTACGAGCAGTACTTC
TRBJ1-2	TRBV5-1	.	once	CASSFSVNYGYTF	TGCGCCAGCAGCTTCTCCGTTAACTATGGCTACACCTTC
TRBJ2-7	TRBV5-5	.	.	CASSVRDGFPYEQYF	TGTGCCAGCAGCGTCCGGGACGGATTCCCCTACGAGCAGTACTTC
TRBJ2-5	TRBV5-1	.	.	CASSLTPVGIQETQYF	TGCGCCAGCAGCTTGACGCCGGTGGGGATCCAAGAGACCCAGTACTTC